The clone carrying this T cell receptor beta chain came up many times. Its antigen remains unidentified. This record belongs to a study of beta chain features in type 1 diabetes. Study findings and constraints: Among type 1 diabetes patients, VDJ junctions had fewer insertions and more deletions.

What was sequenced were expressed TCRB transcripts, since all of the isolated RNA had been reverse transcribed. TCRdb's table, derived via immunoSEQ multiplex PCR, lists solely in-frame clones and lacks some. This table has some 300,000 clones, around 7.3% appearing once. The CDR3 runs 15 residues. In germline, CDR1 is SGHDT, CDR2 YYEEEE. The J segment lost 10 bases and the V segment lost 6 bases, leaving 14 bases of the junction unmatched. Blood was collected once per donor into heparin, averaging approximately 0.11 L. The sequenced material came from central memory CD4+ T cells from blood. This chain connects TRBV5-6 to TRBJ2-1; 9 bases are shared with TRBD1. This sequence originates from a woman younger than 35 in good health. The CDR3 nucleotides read TGTGCCAGCACCATCCTGGGACAGGGTTTTCGGGAGCAGTTCTTC. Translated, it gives CASTILGQGFREQFF.